This record concerns one T cell receptor beta chain sequence. This sample is part of a study of blood T cell repertoires in COVID-19. Study-level information: Collection of acute and convalescent COVID-19 samples took place in the United States, Italy and Spain. PBMCs, B-cell-depleted T cells, or T cells were the source of the cDNA or gDNA that made up the material.

Between the trimmed V and J ends, which lost 2 bases and 4 bases, there was a span of 11 bases. The CDR3 runs 14 residues. Germline CDR1 and CDR2: MGHDK and SYGVNS. Per the study methods: Amplifying reference gene primers gave estimates of nucleated cell counts. Only in-frame clones appear in the TCRdb table, and some are missing; sequencing was by immunoSEQ multiplex PCR. That table supplies the V and J calls and clone size; D and trimming were determined from the DNA. This table has some 310,000 clones, around 86% appearing once. This TCR came from a middle-aged man with active or convalescent COVID-19. The sequenced sample consisted of peripheral blood. The genes are TRBV25-1 and TRBJ1-2, with a weak D call TRBD1 (6 bases). The CDR3 sequence is CASSEVNRAYGYTF. The CDR3, as DNA: TGTGCCAGCAGTGAAGTTAACAGGGCCTATGGCTACACCTTC.